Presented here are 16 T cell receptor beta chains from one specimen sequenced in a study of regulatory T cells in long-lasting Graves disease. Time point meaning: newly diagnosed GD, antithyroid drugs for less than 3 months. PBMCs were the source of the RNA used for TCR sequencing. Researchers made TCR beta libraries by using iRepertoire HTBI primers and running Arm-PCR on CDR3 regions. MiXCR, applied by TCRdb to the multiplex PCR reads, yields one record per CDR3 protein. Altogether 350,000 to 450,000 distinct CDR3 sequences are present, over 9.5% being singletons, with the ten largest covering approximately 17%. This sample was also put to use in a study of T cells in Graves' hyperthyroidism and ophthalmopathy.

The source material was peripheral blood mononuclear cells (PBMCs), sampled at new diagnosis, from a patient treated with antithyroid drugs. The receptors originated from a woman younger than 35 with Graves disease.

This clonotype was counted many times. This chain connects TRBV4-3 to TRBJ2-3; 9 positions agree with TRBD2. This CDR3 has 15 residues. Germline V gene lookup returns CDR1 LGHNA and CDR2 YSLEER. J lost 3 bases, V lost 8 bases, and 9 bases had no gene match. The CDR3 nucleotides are TGCGCCAGCTCCTCGGGGCGGGGGGGTACAGATACGCAGTATTTT. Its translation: CASSSGRGGTDTQYF.

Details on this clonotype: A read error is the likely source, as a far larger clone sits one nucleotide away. The CDR3 DNA reads as TGTGCCAGCAGCTTAGATCCCAGCTCATACAATGAGCAGTCCTTC. This codes for CASSLDPSSYNEQSF. The V and J genes are TRBV28 and TRBJ2-1; no definite D call. CDR1 is MDHEN and CDR2 is SYDVKM in the germline V gene. This CDR3 contains 15 residues.

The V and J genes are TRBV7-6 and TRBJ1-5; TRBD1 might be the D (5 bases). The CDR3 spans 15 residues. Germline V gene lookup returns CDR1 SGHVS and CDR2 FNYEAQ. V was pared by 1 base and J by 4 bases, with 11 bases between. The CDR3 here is CASSLEGKGNQPQHF. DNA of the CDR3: TGTGCCAGCAGCTTAGAGGGGAAGGGTAATCAGCCCCAGCATTTT.

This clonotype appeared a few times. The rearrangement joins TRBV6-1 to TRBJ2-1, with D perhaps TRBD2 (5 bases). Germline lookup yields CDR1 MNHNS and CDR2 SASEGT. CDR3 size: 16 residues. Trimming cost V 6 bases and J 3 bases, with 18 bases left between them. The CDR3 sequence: CASSSGVESGYNEQFF. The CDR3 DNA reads TGTGCCAGCAGCTCCGGGGTGGAGTCGGGCTACAATGAGCAGTTCTTC.

CDR3 sequence (DNA): TGTGCCAGCTCGCCCGGTTCCTGGAGGGAGCAGTACTTC. Encoded protein: CASSPGSWREQYF. The V gene is TRBV18, the J gene TRBJ2-7; D is perhaps TRBD2 (5 bases). CDR3 length equals 13 residues. Germline CDR1 reads KGHSH; CDR2 reads LQKENI. V gave up 6 bases and J gave up 7 bases, with 16 bases separating them.

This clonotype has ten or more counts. The CDR3 DNA is TGCGCCAGCAGCGAAAACGGGGGACTAGCAGAGCAAGAGACCCAGTACTTC. It is translated as CASSENGGLAEQETQYF. J is TRBJ2-5 and V is TRBV5-1, with 9 bases matching TRBD2. V lost 4 bases and J lost 2; bases outside the gene matches: 12. The CDR3 has 17 residues. Germline V gives CDR1 SGHRS, CDR2 YFSETQ.

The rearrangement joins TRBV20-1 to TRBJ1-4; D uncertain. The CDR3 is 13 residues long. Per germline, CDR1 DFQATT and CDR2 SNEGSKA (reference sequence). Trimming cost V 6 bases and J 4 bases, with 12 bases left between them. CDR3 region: CSAVTHNNEKLFF. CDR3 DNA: TGCAGTGCGGTTACCCACAATAATGAAAAACTGTTTTTT.

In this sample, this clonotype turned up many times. CDR3 in DNA: TGTGCCAGCAGCCCACAAGAAGGTAATCAGCCCCAGCATTTT. Its translation: CASSPQEGNQPQHF. The V gene is TRBV16, the J gene TRBJ1-5; no firm D call. Trimming pared 4 bases from V and 4 bases from J, leaving 11 bases between. The CDR3 has 14 residues. CDR1 KGHSY and CDR2 FQNENV come from the germline V gene.

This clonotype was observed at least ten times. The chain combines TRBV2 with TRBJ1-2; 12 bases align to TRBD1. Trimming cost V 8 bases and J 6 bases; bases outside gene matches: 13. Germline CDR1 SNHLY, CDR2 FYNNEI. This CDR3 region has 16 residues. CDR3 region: CASGTPGQGARNGYTF. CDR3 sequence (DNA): TGTGCCAGCGGGACACCGGGACAGGGGGCGCGGAATGGCTACACCTTC.

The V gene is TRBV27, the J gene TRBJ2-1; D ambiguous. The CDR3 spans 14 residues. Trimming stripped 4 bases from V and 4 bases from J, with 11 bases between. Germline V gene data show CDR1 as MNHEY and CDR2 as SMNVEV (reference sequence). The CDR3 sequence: CASSSMPRYNEQFF. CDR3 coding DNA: TGTGCCAGCAGTTCTATGCCGAGATACAATGAGCAGTTCTTC.

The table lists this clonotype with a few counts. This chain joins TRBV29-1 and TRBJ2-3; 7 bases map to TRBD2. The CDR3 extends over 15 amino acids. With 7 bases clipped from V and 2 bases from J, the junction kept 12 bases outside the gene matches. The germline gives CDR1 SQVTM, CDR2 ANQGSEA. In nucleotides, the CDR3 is TGCAGCGCGACGGGGAGACTAGCTGTCACAGATACGCAGTATTTT. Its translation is CSATGRLAVTDTQYF.

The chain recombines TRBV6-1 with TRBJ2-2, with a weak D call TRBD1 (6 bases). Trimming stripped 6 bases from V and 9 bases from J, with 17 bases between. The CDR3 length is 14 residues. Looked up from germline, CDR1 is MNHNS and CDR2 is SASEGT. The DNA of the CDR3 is TGTGCCAGCAGCCTCGACAGGACCGGAAGGGAGCTGTTTTTT. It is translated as CASSLDRTGRELFF.

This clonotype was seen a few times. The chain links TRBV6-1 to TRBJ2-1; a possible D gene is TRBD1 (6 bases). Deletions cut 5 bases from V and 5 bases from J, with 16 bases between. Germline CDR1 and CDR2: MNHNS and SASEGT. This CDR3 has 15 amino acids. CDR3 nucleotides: TGTGCCAGCAGTCCGCCCGGGACAATAAACAATGAGCAGTTCTTC. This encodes CASSPPGTINNEQFF.

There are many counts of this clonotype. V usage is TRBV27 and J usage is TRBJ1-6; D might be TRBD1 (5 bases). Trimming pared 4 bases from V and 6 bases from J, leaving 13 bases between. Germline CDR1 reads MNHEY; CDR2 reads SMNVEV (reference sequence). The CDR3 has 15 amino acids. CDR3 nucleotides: TGTGCCAGCAGTTGGGGGTTGTTAGGTAATTCACCCCTCCACTTT. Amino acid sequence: CASSWGLLGNSPLHF.

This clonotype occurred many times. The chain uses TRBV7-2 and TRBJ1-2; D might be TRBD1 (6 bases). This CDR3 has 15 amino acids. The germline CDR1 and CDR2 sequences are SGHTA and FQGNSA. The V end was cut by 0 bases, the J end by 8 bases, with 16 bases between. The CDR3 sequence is CASSLARPGAGGYTF. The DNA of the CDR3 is TGTGCCAGCAGCTTAGCTCGCCCGGGGGCTGGGGGCTACACCTTC. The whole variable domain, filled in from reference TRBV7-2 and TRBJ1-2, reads GAGVSQSPSNKVTEKGKDVELRCDPISGHTALYWYRQSLGQGLEFLIYFQGNSAPDKSGLPSDRFSAERTGGSVSTLTIQRTQQEDSAVYLCASSLARPGAGGYTFGSGTRLTVV.

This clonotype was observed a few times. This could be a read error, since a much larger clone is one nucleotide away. This CDR3 reads CAGSENTEAFF. CDR3 in DNA: TGTGCCGGCTCAGAGAACACTGAAGCTTTCTTT. The chain joins TRBV6-1 to TRBJ1-1; D is unresolved. The ends were cut back, 11 bases at V and 1 base at J, with 8 bases in the middle. The V gene's germline CDR1 is MNHNS and CDR2 SASEGT. The CDR3 is 11 amino acids.